One and the same sample provided the 27 T cell receptor beta chains below, sequenced in a study of identical twins. Each CDR3 protein is one row after TCRdb ran MiXCR on the 5' RACE reads. The top ten hold over 0.25% of the sample, which has 1.5 million to 2 million distinct CDR3 sequences, more than 30% seen once. The sequenced sample consisted of cord blood. These receptors were obtained from a newborn girl in good health.

This chain connects TRBV20-1 to TRBJ2-1, with 13 bases fitting TRBD2. Trimming cost V 0 bases and J 7 bases; bases outside gene matches: 12. Germline V gene lookup returns CDR1 DFQATT and CDR2 SNEGSKA (reference sequence). There are 18 residues in the CDR3. CDR3 bases: TGCAGTGCTAGAGATCCCCTACTAGCGGGAGGGCCGAGTAATGAGCAGTTCTTC. Protein product: CSARDPLLAGGPSNEQFF.

This clonotype was recorded a few times. The gene calls are TRBV7-2 and TRBJ1-5, with D possibly being TRBD1 (5 bases). Germline V CDR1 and CDR2: SGHTA, FQGNSA. CDR3 length: 16 amino acids. V lost 2 bases and J lost 3, with 14 bases in between. Here the CDR3 DNA reads TGTGCCAGCAGCTTAACTCAGGGAAAATTCAATCAGCCCCAGCATTTT. Its translation: CASSLTQGKFNQPQHF.

This clonotype has more than one count but fewer than ten. The chain links TRBV5-1 to TRBJ2-3; 14 nucleotides agree with TRBD2. The ends lost 0 bases at V and 5 bases at J; junction bases unmatched: 5. Germline assignment: CDR1 SGHRS and CDR2 YFSETQ. This CDR3 comprises 17 residues. CDR3 sequence reads: CASSLAGLAGVKDTQYF. The CDR3 region has the DNA TGCGCCAGCAGCTTGGCGGGACTAGCGGGAGTTAAAGATACGCAGTATTTT.

V is TRBV6-6 and J is TRBJ2-7, with a possible D match to TRBD1 (6 bases). CDR3 size: 13 residues. Germline V CDR1 and CDR2: MNHNY, SVGAGI (reference sequence). V lost 7 bases and J 3 bases, leaving 13 bases between the germline ends. The DNA for the CDR3 is TGTGCCAGCACCGGGCAGGGGCACTACGAGCAGTACTTC. As protein: CASTGQGHYEQYF.

In its sample, this clonotype was seen a few times. At one end the junction does not follow the germline gene, possibly because of a read error. V gene TRBV7-7 combines with J gene TRBJ2-1; D perhaps matches TRBD2 (6 bases). The CDR3 runs to 16 residues. The germline CDR1 and CDR2 sequences are SSHAT and FNYEAQ (reference sequence). For the CDR3, the DNA is TGTGCTAGCAGCATCCAAAGCGGGTTCTCCTACAATGAGCAGTTCTTC. It yields the protein CASSIQSGFSYNEQFF.

The rearrangement uses TRBV2 and TRBJ2-1; 15 bases are a match to TRBD2. This CDR3 comprises 17 residues. Germline V lookup: CDR1 SNHLY, CDR2 FYNNEI. V trimming: 5 bases; J trimming: 4 bases; junction bases outside the gene matches: 6. As DNA, the CDR3 is TGTGCCAGCAGTCAGCGGACTAGCGGGGGGGTATACAATGAGCAGTTCTTC. Residues: CASSQRTSGGVYNEQFF. Full variable domain (rest looked up from reference TRBV2 and TRBJ2-1): EPEVTQTPSHQVTQMGQEVILRCVPISNHLYFYWYRQILGQKVEFLVSFYNNEISEKSEIFDDQFSVERPDGSNFTLKIRSTKLEDSAMYFCASSQRTSGGVYNEQFFGPGTRLTVL.

In this sample, this clonotype turned up once. The chain links TRBV11-2 to TRBJ2-7; D is ambiguous. The CDR3 runs 12 residues. Germline V lookup: CDR1 SGHAT, CDR2 FQNNGV. V shed 6 bases and J shed 5 bases, with 11 bases lying between them. The CDR3 nucleotides are TGTGCCAGCAGAGCCACATTGGACGAGCAGTACTTC. Its translation is CASRATLDEQYF.

This clonotype showed up just a few times. This chain uses TRBV13 with TRBJ1-2; 7 nucleotides agree with TRBD1. Trimming removed 4 bases from V and 4 bases from J; junction bases left unmatched: 9. Germline CDR1 and CDR2: PRHDT and FYEKMQ (reference sequence). The length of the CDR3 is 15 residues. The CDR3 sequence: CASSSSLRGTYGYTF. In DNA form, the CDR3 reads TGTGCCAGCAGCTCATCACTCAGGGGGACCTATGGCTACACCTTC.

This clonotype came up many times. This rearrangement joins TRBV5-1 to TRBJ2-1; 12 nucleotides agree with TRBD2. Germline values: CDR1 SGHRS, CDR2 YFSETQ. CDR3 size: 15 residues. V gave up 3 bases and J gave up 4 bases; unmatched junction bases: 2. The chain's CDR3 is CASSWTSGTYNEQFF. The CDR3 nucleotides are TGCGCCAGCAGCTGGACTAGCGGGACTTACAATGAGCAGTTCTTC.

This clonotype was seen a few times. The chain recombines TRBV29-1 with TRBJ2-1, with D tentatively TRBD2 (5 bases). The CDR3 length is 14 residues. Germline V gives CDR1 SQVTM, CDR2 ANQGSEA. V lost 4 bases to trimming and J lost 5 bases, with 15 bases between them. In nucleotides, the CDR3 is TGCAGCGTTGCTGGAGGCGCTACGGACAATGAGCAGTTCTTC. Encoded protein: CSVAGGATDNEQFF.

This clonotype was seen only a few times. The rearrangement uses TRBV6-5 and TRBJ2-1; 8 bases are a match to TRBD1. Germline CDR1 MNHEY, CDR2 SVGAGI. Trimming at V came to 1 base and at J to 8 bases, leaving 7 bases not matched to a gene. The CDR3 totals 15 residues. The CDR3 region has the DNA TGTGCCAGCAGTTACTTCAGACAGGGGTGGGATGAGCAGTTCTTC. It yields the protein CASSYFRQGWDEQFF.

CDR3 loop: CSAPASGYTF. The CDR3 DNA is TGCAGTGCTCCCGCGTCTGGCTACACCTTC. The chain employs TRBV20-1 and TRBJ1-2; D uncertain. Trimming took off 5 bases at V and 7 bases at J, with 8 bases between the two ends. From germline, CDR1 is DFQATT and CDR2 SNEGSKA (reference sequence). The CDR3 covers 10 residues.

The V call is TRBV4-2, the J call TRBJ2-3; 11 nucleotides align to TRBD2. Germline trimming cut 2 bases from V and 2 bases from J; bases unmatched to any gene: 3. This CDR3 is 16 amino acids long. Germline assignment: CDR1 LGHNA and CDR2 YNFKEQ. CDR3 sequence reads: CASSQRLAGSTDTQYF. DNA of the CDR3: TGTGCCAGCAGCCAACGACTAGCGGGGTCCACAGATACGCAGTATTTT.

The table lists this clonotype with a few counts. Given a much more abundant clone one base away, this may be a read error. The chain recombines TRBV27 with TRBJ2-1, with TRBD2 identical over 8 bases. Germline V CDR1 and CDR2: MNHEY, SMNVEV (reference sequence). The CDR3 has 14 residues. The trim removed 6 bases at V and 2 bases at J, leaving 3 bases unmatched. The CDR3 loop reads CASRPGLAYNEQFF. The CDR3 region has the DNA TGTGCCAGCAGACCGGGACTAGCCTACAATGAGCAGTTCTTC.

The chain combines TRBV29-1 with TRBJ2-2; no clear D. CDR1 is SQVTM, CDR2 ANQGSEA, per germline. The CDR3 totals 15 residues. Trimming took 4 bases from V and 0 from J, leaving 12 bases between them. CDR3 nucleotides: TGCAGCGTTGTGTTTAGACGCTCGAACACCGGGGAGCTGTTTTTT. This translates into CSVVFRRSNTGELFF.

This clonotype was detected ten times or more. The rearrangement joins TRBV20-1 to TRBJ2-7; 7 positions match TRBD2. The better agreement between TRBJ2-5 and the DNA end casts doubt on the J call. The CDR3 length is 13 residues. The germline CDR1 and CDR2 sequences are DFQATT and SNEGSKA (reference sequence). Written as DNA, the CDR3 is TGCAGTGCTAGGGTTGCGGGGGTGGAGACCCAGTACTTC. This encodes CSARVAGVETQYF.

Only a few counts were recorded for this clonotype. The rearrangement links TRBV6-6 to TRBJ2-2; D is ambiguous. CDR3 length equals 15 residues. Trimming pared 4 bases from V and 2 bases from J, leaving 11 bases between. CDR1 is MNHNY and CDR2 is SVGAGI in the germline V gene (reference sequence). The CDR3 nucleotides read TGTGCCAGCAGTTTGGTCACCAGAAACACCGGGGAGCTGTTTTTT. This codes for CASSLVTRNTGELFF.

CDR3 nucleotide sequence: TGTGCCAGCAGCTTAGCCTCGGGGCAGGGCAAGTACCCGCAGTATTTT. Its protein product is CASSLASGQGKYPQYF. The chain couples TRBV7-2 to TRBJ2-3; D assignment may be TRBD1 or TRBD2 (5 bases each). Trimming cost V 0 bases and J 10 bases, with 20 bases left between them. Looked up from germline, CDR1 is SGHTA and CDR2 is FQGNSA. The CDR3 loop spans 16 amino acids.

As to this clonotype: Compared with germline, one end of the junction differs, possibly owing to a read error. Here the CDR3 DNA reads TGTGCCAGCAGCCCCCGGGGGCGGATAGAGACCCAGAACTTC. It is translated as CASSPRGRIETQNF. The chain couples TRBV14 to TRBJ2-5; D may be TRBD1 or TRBD2 (6 bases each). CDR1 SGHDN and CDR2 FVKESK come from the germline V gene. The CDR3 is 14 amino acids.

This chain connects TRBV11-2 to TRBJ2-1; D is ambiguous. The germline V and J ends were trimmed by 6 bases and 12 bases, with 12 bases remaining between them. Germline CDR1 reads SGHAT; CDR2 reads FQNNGV. CDR3 size: 11 residues. The CDR3 reads CASSLGDWQFF. The CDR3 DNA is TGTGCCAGCAGTCTTGGAGACTGGCAGTTCTTC.

The J gene is TRBJ2-7, the V gene TRBV28; weak D call: TRBD2 (6 bases). This CDR3 spans 15 amino acids. Germline assignment: CDR1 MDHEN and CDR2 SYDVKM. V lost 4 bases to trimming and J lost 0 bases, with 13 bases between them. DNA for the CDR3: TGTGCCAGCAGTTGGCTGGCGGGGAACTCCTACGAGCAGTACTTC. Translation gives CASSWLAGNSYEQYF. Using reference TRBV28 and TRBJ2-7 for the parts outside the CDR3, the full variable domain is DVKVTQSSRYLVKRTGEKVFLECVQDMDHENMFWYRQDPGLGLRLIYFSYDVKMKEKGDIPEGYSVSREKKERFSLILESASTNQTSMYLCASSWLAGNSYEQYFGPGTRLTVT.

The chain joins TRBV4-1 to TRBJ2-3, with D possibly being TRBD1 (6 bases). Germline CDR1 MGHRA, CDR2 YSYEKL. Trimming cost V 3 bases and J 2 bases, with 9 bases left between them. The CDR3 covers 14 residues. The CDR3 coding sequence is TGCGCCAGCAGCCACGGACAGTTCACAGATACGCAGTATTTT. This gives the protein CASSHGQFTDTQYF.

In its sample, this clonotype was seen once. This chain uses TRBV25-1 with TRBJ2-1; 12 nucleotides line up with TRBD2. The J segment lost 8 bases and the V segment lost 2 bases, leaving 7 bases of the junction unmatched. The CDR3 covers 16 residues. In germline, CDR1 is MGHDK, CDR2 SYGVNS. The CDR3 region is CASSEGAASGRDEQFF. In nucleotides, the CDR3 is TGTGCCAGCAGTGAAGGGGCGGCTAGCGGGAGGGATGAGCAGTTCTTC.

In DNA form, the CDR3 reads TGTGCCAGCAGTGAAGGGGCCACGGGGGGTCAGCCCCAGCATTTT. It encodes CASSEGATGGQPQHF. This chain uses TRBV6-1 with TRBJ1-5; D perhaps matches TRBD1 (5 bases). Germline V gene data show CDR1 as MNHNS and CDR2 as SASEGT. This CDR3 comprises 15 residues. V dropped 1 base and J dropped 6 bases, with 13 bases sitting between them.

The gene calls are TRBV28 and TRBJ1-4, with D maybe TRBD1 (6 bases). V gave up 3 bases and J gave up 12 bases, with 17 bases separating them. The CDR3 contains 14 residues. Germline CDR1 is MDHEN and CDR2 is SYDVKM. The CDR3 here is CASSLSGGSKELFF. DNA for the CDR3: TGTGCCAGCAGTTTGAGTGGGGGCTCGAAGGAACTGTTTTTT.

This clonotype was counted only a few times. This chain joins TRBV20-1 and TRBJ1-2; 11 nucleotides align to TRBD1. There are 16 residues in the CDR3. Trimming took 3 bases from V and 4 from J; bases not matched to a gene: 10. Germline CDR1 DFQATT, CDR2 SNEGSKA (reference sequence). The CDR3: CSASSPGQGARYGYTF. CDR3 nucleotides: TGCAGTGCTAGCTCTCCTGGACAGGGGGCTCGCTATGGCTACACCTTC.

The chain combines TRBV18 with TRBJ2-1; TRBD2 is a possible D gene (6 bases). V lost 4 bases to trimming and J lost 4 bases, with 17 bases between them. Germline V gives CDR1 KGHSH, CDR2 LQKENI. This CDR3 comprises 16 residues. CDR3 region: CASSLLPGLRYNEQFF. As DNA, the CDR3 is TGTGCCAGCTCACTTCTCCCGGGACTCCGATACAATGAGCAGTTCTTC.